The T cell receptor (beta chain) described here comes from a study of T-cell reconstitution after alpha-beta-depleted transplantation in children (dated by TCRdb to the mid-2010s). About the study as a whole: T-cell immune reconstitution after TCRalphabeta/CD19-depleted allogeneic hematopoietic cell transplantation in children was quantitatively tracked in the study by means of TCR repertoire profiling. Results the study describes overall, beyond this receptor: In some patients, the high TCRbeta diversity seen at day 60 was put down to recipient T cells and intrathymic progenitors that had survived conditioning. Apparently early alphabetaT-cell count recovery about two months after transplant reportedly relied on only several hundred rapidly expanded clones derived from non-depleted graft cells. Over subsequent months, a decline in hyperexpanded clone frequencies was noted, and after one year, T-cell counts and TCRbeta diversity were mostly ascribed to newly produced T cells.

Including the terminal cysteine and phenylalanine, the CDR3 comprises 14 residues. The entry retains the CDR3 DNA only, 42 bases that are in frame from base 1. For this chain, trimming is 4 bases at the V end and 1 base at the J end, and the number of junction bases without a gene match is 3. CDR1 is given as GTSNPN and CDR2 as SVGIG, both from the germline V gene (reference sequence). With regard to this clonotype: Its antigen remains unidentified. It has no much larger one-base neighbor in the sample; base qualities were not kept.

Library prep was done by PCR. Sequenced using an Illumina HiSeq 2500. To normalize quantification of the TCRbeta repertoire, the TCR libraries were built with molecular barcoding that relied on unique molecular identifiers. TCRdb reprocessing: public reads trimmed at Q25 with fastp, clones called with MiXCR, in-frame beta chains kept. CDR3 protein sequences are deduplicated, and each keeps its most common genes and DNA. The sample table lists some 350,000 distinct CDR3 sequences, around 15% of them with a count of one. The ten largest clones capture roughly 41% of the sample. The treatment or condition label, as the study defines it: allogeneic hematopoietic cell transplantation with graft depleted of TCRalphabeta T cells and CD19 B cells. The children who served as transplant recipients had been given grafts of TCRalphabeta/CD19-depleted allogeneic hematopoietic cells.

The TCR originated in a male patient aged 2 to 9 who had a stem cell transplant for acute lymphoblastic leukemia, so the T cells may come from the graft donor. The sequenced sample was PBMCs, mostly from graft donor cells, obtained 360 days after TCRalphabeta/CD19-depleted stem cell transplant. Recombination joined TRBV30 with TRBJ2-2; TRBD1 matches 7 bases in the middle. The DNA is TGTGCCTGGACTAGGACAGGGAACACCGGGGAGCTGTTTTTT. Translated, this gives CAWTRTGNTGELFF. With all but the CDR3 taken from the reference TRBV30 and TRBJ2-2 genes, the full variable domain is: SQTIHQWPATLVQPVGSPLSLECTVEGTSNPNLYWYRQAAGRGLQLLFYSVGIGQISSEVPQNLSASRPQDRQFILSSKKLLLSDSGFYLCAWTRTGNTGELFFGEGSRLTVL.